These 8 T cell receptor beta chains originate from one sample sequenced in a study of T cells in Graves' hyperthyroidism and ophthalmopathy. Researchers took RNA transcripts and amplified the TCR beta CDR3 regions from them. The TCR CDR3 first-round RT-PCR relied on the HTBI primer set. TCRdb independently ran MiXCR on the multiplex PCR reads; one entry per CDR3 protein. The data show about 260,000 distinct CDR3 sequences, roughly 15% seen once. Sequences were obtained from blood. The receptors come from a woman between 18 and 30 years old with Graves' ophthalmopathy.

The sample holds many counts of this clonotype. The genes are TRBV7-9 and TRBJ2-3; 7 nucleotides line up with TRBD2. This CDR3 comprises 15 residues. The germline CDR1 and CDR2 sequences are SEHNR and FQNEAQ (reference sequence). V lost 5 bases and J lost 2; bases outside the gene matches: 7. DNA for the CDR3: TGTGCCAGCAGCGAAAGCGGGACTTACACAGATACGCAGTATTTT. As protein: CASSESGTYTDTQYF.

The chain carries TRBV11-2 and TRBJ2-3, with 12 bases fitting TRBD2. V was clipped by 0 bases and J by 2 bases; unmatched bases: 6. Germline V gene lookup returns CDR1 SGHAT and CDR2 FQNNGV. The CDR3 has 18 residues. The CDR3 is CASSLDTGLAGITDTQYF. The CDR3 DNA sequence: TGTGCCAGCAGCTTAGATACGGGACTAGCGGGTATCACAGATACGCAGTATTTT.

The sample holds many counts of this clonotype. This sequence joins TRBV28 and TRBJ1-2; D is unresolved. Trimming took off 11 bases at V and 4 bases at J, with 14 bases between the two ends. Per the germline V gene, CDR1 is MDHEN and CDR2 is SYDVKM. The CDR3 is made up of 12 amino acids. In DNA form, the CDR3 reads TGTGCCGAAGGTGGGCCCACCTATGGCTACACCTTC. This encodes CAEGGPTYGYTF.

This clonotype was seen at least ten times. V gene TRBV20-1 combines with J gene TRBJ1-5; 7 bases line up with TRBD1. Trimming took 1 base from V and 2 from J; bases not matched to a gene: 5. CDR1 and CDR2 (germline): DFQATT, SNEGSKA (reference sequence). This CDR3 is 15 amino acids long. The CDR3 sequence is CSARVAGGGNQPQHF. The DNA of the CDR3 is TGCAGTGCTAGAGTTGCAGGGGGAGGCAATCAGCCCCAGCATTTT.

Comment on this clonotype: A much larger clone is a single base away; this may be a read error. V usage is TRBV12-3 or TRBV12-4 and J usage is TRBJ2-7; no reliable D call. V was pared by 7 bases and J by 7 bases, with 11 bases between. The CDR3 has 11 amino acids. CDR3 sequence: CASTHSYEQYF. The CDR3, as DNA: TGTGCCAGCACTCACAGCTATGAGCAGTACTTC.

This clonotype was observed many times. This chain joins TRBV18 and TRBJ1-2; D not resolved. V lost 8 bases and J 0 bases, leaving 19 bases between the germline ends. Germline loops: CDR1 KGHSH, CDR2 LQKENI. This CDR3 has 16 amino acids. The CDR3 is CASTNPELRANYGYTF. The CDR3, as DNA: TGTGCCAGCACCAACCCGGAATTACGAGCTAACTATGGCTACACCTTC.

This clonotype appeared many times. The chain joins TRBV11-3 to TRBJ1-1; tentatively, D is TRBD1 (5 bases). The CDR3 spans 14 residues. Germline CDR1 and CDR2: SGHNT and YENEEA. V lost 8 bases and J lost 2, with 15 bases in between. CDR3 region: CASGARGRNTEAFF. The CDR3 DNA reads TGTGCCAGCGGGGCCAGAGGGAGAAACACTGAAGCTTTCTTT.

This clonotype was counted at least ten times. The chain uses TRBV24-1 and TRBJ2-1; D assignment may be TRBD1 or TRBD2 (5 bases each). Trimming shortened V by 5 bases and J by 4 bases, and 11 bases separated the two germline ends. CDR1 is KGHDR, CDR2 SFDVKD, per germline. This CDR3 has 14 amino acids. This CDR3 is CATSARDGYNEQFF. The CDR3 DNA reads TGTGCCACCAGTGCAAGGGACGGTTACAATGAGCAGTTCTTC.